The subject of this entry is one T cell receptor (beta chain). Antigen: not known. UMIs and a universal primer site were added when TCR cDNA was made by 5'RACE template switching. MiXCR, applied by TCRdb to the 5' RACE reads, yields one record per CDR3 protein. The profile shows 300,000 to 450,000 distinct CDR3 sequences, roughly 7.5% of them singletons. This sample is drawn from a study of T cells after yellow fever vaccination. Findings of the study overall: Re-detected after boosting: most primary clones, 96% of CD4 and 88% of CD8. Clonotype sharing between CD4 and CD8 compartments was small. Repertoires obtained by FACS sorting could include abundant clonotypes that entered as contaminants from the bulk population.

CDR3 length equals 14 residues. The V gene lost 0 bases and the J gene lost 7 bases, with 10 bases spanning the gap. The V and J genes are TRBV12-3 or TRBV12-4 and TRBJ1-5, with D unclear. Sample: PBMCs, taken roughly 46 days after the first yellow fever vaccination. The sequence came from a man younger than 35 who received the YFV17D yellow fever vaccine. DNA of the CDR3: TGTGCCAGCAGTTTAGCCAGTCAGGCCCAGCCCCAGCATTTT. Its translation is CASSLASQAQPQHF.